A selection of T cell receptor beta chains follows, all from one sample in a study of blood T cell repertoires in COVID-19. This table comes from immunoSEQ multiplex PCR, and its TCRdb copy is limited to in-frame clones, with some not included. The sample has approximately 210,000 clones; more than 75% are singletons. The specimen was peripheral blood. Receptor source: a human donor in a cohort sampled during active COVID-19. Each CDR3 is given with its conserved first and last residue. The D gene is left open where the match is weak. Clone size appears in some rows only: once, few, many, or a class for an expanded clone.

cdr3_nt: TGTGCCACCAGCAGAGATAGGGCTAGCGGGGGCCCCTACAATGAGCAGTTCTTC; cdr3_aa: CATSRDRASGGPYNEQFF; v_call: TRBV15; j_call: TRBJ2-1; clone_size: once; d_call: TRBD2
cdr3_nt: TGTGCCACCAGCAGGAACAGACAGGGTGGCTCCTACGAGCAGTACTTC; cdr3_aa: CATSRNRQGGSYEQYF; v_call: TRBV15; j_call: TRBJ2-7; clone_size: -; d_call: TRBD1
cdr3_nt: TGTGCCAGCAGCTTGTCGGGGACAGGGAAGCTCTATGGCTACACCTTC; cdr3_aa: CASSLSGTGKLYGYTF; v_call: TRBV7-9; j_call: TRBJ1-2; clone_size: -; d_call: TRBD1
cdr3_nt: TGTGCCAGTAGTATGTTTAGGACTAGCGGGAACAATGAGCAGTTCTTC; cdr3_aa: CASSMFRTSGNNEQFF; v_call: TRBV19; j_call: TRBJ2-1; clone_size: -; d_call: TRBD2
cdr3_nt: TGTGCCAGCAGCTTGCTGCCAGGACAGGGGAACACCGGGGAGCTGTTTTTT; cdr3_aa: CASSLLPGQGNTGELFF; v_call: TRBV5-5; j_call: TRBJ2-2; clone_size: -; d_call: TRBD1
cdr3_nt: TGTGCCAGCAGCTTTCAAGACAGGAACACTGAAGCTTTCTTT; cdr3_aa: CASSFQDRNTEAFF; v_call: TRBV5-4; j_call: TRBJ1-1; clone_size: few; d_call: -
cdr3_nt: TGTGCCAGCTCACCGGCTAACTACAGGGCCACCGCGTTCGAGCAGTACTTC; cdr3_aa: CASSPANYRATAFEQYF; v_call: TRBV18; j_call: TRBJ2-7; clone_size: few; d_call: -
cdr3_nt: TGTGCCAGCAGTTACATGACAGACAAATCCTCGAAGCAGTACTTC; cdr3_aa: CASSYMTDKSSKQYF; v_call: TRBV6-2/TRBV6-3; j_call: TRBJ2-7; clone_size: -; d_call: -
cdr3_nt: TGTGCCAGCAGCTCAGGTCCCTCCTACGAGCAGTACTTC; cdr3_aa: CASSSGPSYEQYF; v_call: TRBV5-4; j_call: TRBJ2-7; clone_size: -; d_call: -
cdr3_nt: TGTGCCATCAGCGCAACAAGCACAAAAGGGGCCCAGTACTTC; cdr3_aa: CAISATSTKGAQYF; v_call: TRBV10-3; j_call: TRBJ2-5; clone_size: -; d_call: -
cdr3_nt: TGTGCCAGCAGAGAAGGGGGCGCAAGCGACGGCTACACCTTC; cdr3_aa: CASREGGASDGYTF; v_call: TRBV6-6; j_call: TRBJ1-2; clone_size: -; d_call: TRBD1
cdr3_nt: TGCGCCAGCTCGGACGGGAGCTCTGGGGCCAACGTCCTGACTTTC; cdr3_aa: CASSDGSSGANVLTF; v_call: TRBV5-1; j_call: TRBJ2-6; clone_size: -; d_call: -
cdr3_nt: TGTGCCAGCAGCTCCCTGCAGCGGGGAAATACAGATACGCAGTATTTT; cdr3_aa: CASSSLQRGNTDTQYF; v_call: TRBV5-6; j_call: TRBJ2-3; clone_size: -; d_call: TRBD2
cdr3_nt: TGTGCCACCTCAGGGGATACCGTCACAGATACGCAGTATTTT; cdr3_aa: CATSGDTVTDTQYF; v_call: TRBV10-3; j_call: TRBJ2-3; clone_size: -; d_call: -
cdr3_nt: TGTGCCAGCAGCGCCGTCGGAGTGTCTAACACCGGGGAGCTGTTTTTT; cdr3_aa: CASSAVGVSNTGELFF; v_call: TRBV9; j_call: TRBJ2-2; clone_size: -; d_call: -
cdr3_nt: TGCGCCAGCAGTGAGTGGGGACTAGCGATCAATGAGCAGTTCTTC; cdr3_aa: CASSEWGLAINEQFF; v_call: TRBV10-2; j_call: TRBJ2-1; clone_size: -; d_call: TRBD2
cdr3_nt: TGTGCCAGCAGCCAACCACTAGCGGCGGGGGGTACGCAGTATTTT; cdr3_aa: CASSQPLAAGGTQYF; v_call: TRBV3-1/TRBV3-2; j_call: TRBJ2-3; clone_size: once; d_call: TRBD2
cdr3_nt: TGTGCCAGCAGCTGGGGACAGGGAAGCACAGATACGCAGTATTTT; cdr3_aa: CASSWGQGSTDTQYF; v_call: TRBV3-1/TRBV3-2; j_call: TRBJ2-3; clone_size: -; d_call: TRBD1
cdr3_nt: TGTGCCGTCCGGAGGGGCTATGGCTACACCTTC; cdr3_aa: CAVRRGYGYTF; v_call: TRBV7-8; j_call: TRBJ1-2; clone_size: -; d_call: -
cdr3_nt: TGTGCCAGCAGCTTAGGGGGCCCGTTAGAGACCCAGTACTTC; cdr3_aa: CASSLGGPLETQYF; v_call: TRBV7-9; j_call: TRBJ2-5; clone_size: -; d_call: -
cdr3_nt: TGTGCCAGTAGTTCGACTCGGGCCTACGAGCAGTACTTC; cdr3_aa: CASSSTRAYEQYF; v_call: TRBV19; j_call: TRBJ2-7; clone_size: -; d_call: -
cdr3_nt: TGCGCCAGCAAAGTTAGCGGGAATGGGGTATCTGAGCAGTTCTTC; cdr3_aa: CASKVSGNGVSEQFF; v_call: TRBV5-1; j_call: TRBJ2-1; clone_size: -; d_call: TRBD2
cdr3_nt: TGTGCCAGCAGTGAACTATACGGGGGGGCTAGCACAGATACGCAGTATTTT; cdr3_aa: CASSELYGGASTDTQYF; v_call: TRBV6-1; j_call: TRBJ2-3; clone_size: -; d_call: TRBD2
cdr3_nt: TGTGCCAGCAGCTTAGGCGGGGGGCCAGGCGAAAAACTGTTTTTT; cdr3_aa: CASSLGGGPGEKLFF; v_call: TRBV7-6; j_call: TRBJ1-4; clone_size: -; d_call: -
cdr3_nt: TGTGCCAGCAGCTTCTCTTACAGGGCCACTGAAGCTTTCTTT; cdr3_aa: CASSFSYRATEAFF; v_call: TRBV5-5; j_call: TRBJ1-1; clone_size: -; d_call: -
cdr3_nt: TGCGCCAGCAGCCCAGGACAGATCTACATGAACACTGAAGCTTTCTTT; cdr3_aa: CASSPGQIYMNTEAFF; v_call: TRBV5-1; j_call: TRBJ1-1; clone_size: -; d_call: -
cdr3_nt: TGCGCCAGCAGCCACATGAGGAAAGGGGGCACAGATACGCAGTATTTT; cdr3_aa: CASSHMRKGGTDTQYF; v_call: TRBV4-3; j_call: TRBJ2-3; clone_size: -; d_call: -
cdr3_nt: TGTGCCAGCAGTTACTCGCGGGGGCGGGATGAAAAACTGTTTTTT; cdr3_aa: CASSYSRGRDEKLFF; v_call: TRBV6-5; j_call: TRBJ1-4; clone_size: few; d_call: -
cdr3_nt: TGCGCCAGCAGCTTGGGGGAGGCATCGATGAACACTGAAGCTTTCTTT; cdr3_aa: CASSLGEASMNTEAFF; v_call: TRBV5-1; j_call: TRBJ1-1; clone_size: -; d_call: -
cdr3_nt: TGTGCCAGCAGCCCGTCCGGGACTTATACGCAGTATTTT; cdr3_aa: CASSPSGTYTQYF; v_call: TRBV7-2; j_call: TRBJ2-3; clone_size: -; d_call: -
cdr3_nt: TGTGCCAGCAGTGACCGGGCGGGGGCCCAAGAGACCCAGTACTTC; cdr3_aa: CASSDRAGAQETQYF; v_call: TRBV6-4; j_call: TRBJ2-5; clone_size: -; d_call: -
cdr3_nt: TGCGCCAGCAGCTTAGGACAGGGGTTAGTTTACGAGCAGTACTTC; cdr3_aa: CASSLGQGLVYEQYF; v_call: TRBV5-1; j_call: TRBJ2-7; clone_size: once; d_call: TRBD1
cdr3_nt: TGTGCCATCAGTCCAGCAATGACTAGCGGGAGGCCAGATACGCAGTATTTT; cdr3_aa: CAISPAMTSGRPDTQYF; v_call: TRBV10-3; j_call: TRBJ2-3; clone_size: once; d_call: TRBD2
cdr3_nt: TGCGCCAGCAGGGCGACAGGGTCGGGCACAGATACGCAGTATTTT; cdr3_aa: CASRATGSGTDTQYF; v_call: TRBV10-2; j_call: TRBJ2-3; clone_size: -; d_call: TRBD1
cdr3_nt: TGTGCCAGCAGCTTAGGGGGCAGCGTTGAAAAACTGTTTTTT; cdr3_aa: CASSLGGSVEKLFF; v_call: TRBV7-2; j_call: TRBJ1-4; clone_size: -; d_call: -
cdr3_nt: TGCGCCAGCAGCCAAGATAAGGGGGCGGGAGCTTTCTTT; cdr3_aa: CASSQDKGAGAFF; v_call: TRBV4-3; j_call: TRBJ1-1; clone_size: -; d_call: TRBD1
cdr3_nt: TGTGCCAGCAGCACGGGACTAGCGGGGATATCAGATACGCAGTATTTT; cdr3_aa: CASSTGLAGISDTQYF; v_call: TRBV9; j_call: TRBJ2-3; clone_size: -; d_call: TRBD2
cdr3_nt: TGTGCCAGCACCCAGGGGCAGGGAACCTATTCGGGCTACACCTTC; cdr3_aa: CASTQGQGTYSGYTF; v_call: TRBV7-9; j_call: TRBJ1-2; clone_size: -; d_call: -
cdr3_nt: TGCGCCAGCAGTCCCCGACAGTTCTCTGGGGCCAACGTCCTGACTTTC; cdr3_aa: CASSPRQFSGANVLTF; v_call: TRBV23-1; j_call: TRBJ2-6; clone_size: -; d_call: -
cdr3_nt: TGTGCCAGCTCACTCGGGCGGAGGGCTCAGCCCCAGCATTTT; cdr3_aa: CASSLGRRAQPQHF; v_call: TRBV18; j_call: TRBJ1-5; clone_size: once; d_call: -
cdr3_nt: TGTGCCAGCTCACCCTTCTCGACGGGCTCCTACGAGCAGTACTTC; cdr3_aa: CASSPFSTGSYEQYF; v_call: TRBV18; j_call: TRBJ2-7; clone_size: once; d_call: -
cdr3_nt: TGCAGCGCCGGGGACTCCAAAGAGACCCAGTACTTC; cdr3_aa: CSAGDSKETQYF; v_call: TRBV29-1; j_call: TRBJ2-5; clone_size: -; d_call: -
cdr3_nt: TGTGCCAGCAGCTTAAGGTCGGGACTAGCGGGGCCGGCGAACATTCAGTACTTC; cdr3_aa: CASSLRSGLAGPANIQYF; v_call: TRBV7-2; j_call: TRBJ2-4; clone_size: -; d_call: TRBD2
cdr3_nt: TGCGCCAGCAGCTGGGGACAGGGGACAATGAACACTGAAGCTTTCTTT; cdr3_aa: CASSWGQGTMNTEAFF; v_call: TRBV5-1; j_call: TRBJ1-1; clone_size: -; d_call: TRBD1
cdr3_nt: TGTGCCAGCAGCCGACAGGGGGGCTCTGGAAACACCATATATTTT; cdr3_aa: CASSRQGGSGNTIYF; v_call: TRBV5-5; j_call: TRBJ1-3; clone_size: -; d_call: TRBD1
cdr3_nt: TGTGCCAGCAGCAGGAGTGGACCCACGCCTGACTATACCTTC; cdr3_aa: CASSRSGPTPDYTF; v_call: TRBV25-1; j_call: TRBJ1-2; clone_size: -; d_call: -
cdr3_nt: TGTGCCACCAGTTTGGGGCGACAGGGCCGAAATAGCAATCAGCCCCAGCATTTT; cdr3_aa: CATSLGRQGRNSNQPQHF; v_call: TRBV24-1; j_call: TRBJ1-5; clone_size: -; d_call: TRBD1
cdr3_nt: TGTGCCAGCTCACCCACAGACATGTTAAGTGAAAAACTGTTTTTT; cdr3_aa: CASSPTDMLSEKLFF; v_call: TRBV18; j_call: TRBJ1-4; clone_size: -; d_call: -
cdr3_nt: TGCGCCAGCAGCCATCGACTAGCGGGGGCCTCTGGGGCCAACGTCCTGACTTTC; cdr3_aa: CASSHRLAGASGANVLTF; v_call: TRBV4-1; j_call: TRBJ2-6; clone_size: -; d_call: TRBD2
cdr3_nt: TGTGCCAGCAGCCATGGGACTACGGATACGCAGTATTTT; cdr3_aa: CASSHGTTDTQYF; v_call: TRBV7-2; j_call: TRBJ2-3; clone_size: -; d_call: TRBD2
cdr3_nt: TGTGCCAGCAGGGAGGACTATCAGCCCCAGCATTTT; cdr3_aa: CASREDYQPQHF; v_call: TRBV2; j_call: TRBJ1-5; clone_size: once; d_call: -
cdr3_nt: TGTGCCAGCAGGGGGACTGTTAACACCGGGGAGCTGTTTTTT; cdr3_aa: CASRGTVNTGELFF; v_call: TRBV5-6; j_call: TRBJ2-2; clone_size: -; d_call: -